A single sample is the source of the 29 T cell receptor beta chains below, sequenced in a study of cytomegalovirus exposure and HLA in healthy donors. PCR primers comprised 60 Vbeta and 13 Jbeta primers. Assay: immunoSEQ multiplex PCR; the TCRdb copy retains only in-frame clones and omits some. The table lists some 120,000 clones, 60% to 80% of them singletons. Input material: PBMCs. These receptors originate from a woman between 45 and 65 years old in good health and CMV-seronegative.

The gene calls are TRBV14 and TRBJ2-5, with TRBD1 identical over 9 bases. Germline CDR1 SGHDN, CDR2 FVKESK. The trim removed 1 base at V and 12 bases at J, leaving 3 bases unmatched. The CDR3 contains 12 residues. CDR3 bases: TGTGCCAGCAGCCAAGGTGGGACAGGGAAGTACTTC. Protein: CASSQGGTGKYF. Drawing the rest from reference TRBV14 and TRBJ2-5, the complete variable domain is EAGVTQFPSHSVIEKGQTVTLRCDPISGHDNLYWYRRVMGKEIKFLLHFVKESKQDESGMPNNRFLAERTGGTYSTLKVQPAELEDSGVYFCASSQGGTGKYFGPGTRLLVL.

The sample holds a few counts of this clone. V is TRBV4-2 and J is TRBJ1-2, with 9 nucleotides matching TRBD1. Germline V gene data show CDR1 as LGHNA and CDR2 as YNFKEQ. There are 14 residues in the CDR3. V trimming: 1 base; J trimming: 5 bases; junction bases outside the gene matches: 2. The CDR3 loop is CASSQGTGAYGYTF. DNA for the CDR3: TGTGCCAGCAGCCAAGGGACAGGGGCATATGGCTACACCTTC.

This chain connects TRBV11-2 to TRBJ2-1, with 9 positions matching TRBD2. The CDR3 length is 16 residues. V shed 4 bases, J shed 8 bases, and the junction held 12 bases outside the gene matches. From germline, CDR1 is SGHAT and CDR2 FQNNGV. The CDR3 DNA follows: TGTGCCAGCAGCTCCCTCGGCGGGAGGGCCCTCGATGAGCAGTTCTTC. This translates into CASSSLGGRALDEQFF.

V is TRBV29-1 and J is TRBJ1-2; D unclear. CDR3 length: 13 residues. Germline V CDR1 and CDR2: SQVTM, ANQGSEA. Trimming shortened V by 4 bases and J by 6 bases, and 15 bases separated the two germline ends. CDR3 amino acids: CSVGTSPSDGYTF. The CDR3 DNA sequence: TGCAGCGTTGGTACGAGTCCTAGTGATGGCTACACCTTC.

The chain joins TRBV5-8 to TRBJ2-3, with 7 positions matching TRBD2. Germline lookup yields CDR1 SGHTS and CDR2 YDEGEE. J lost 1 base, V lost 5 bases, and 10 bases had no gene match. The CDR3 has 16 residues. CDR3 residues: CASSPLGREGTDTQYF. CDR3 nucleotide sequence: TGTGCCAGCAGTCCCTTGGGCCGGGAGGGCACAGATACGCAGTATTTT. The full variable domain, in which reference TRBV5-8 and TRBJ2-3 provide the parts outside the CDR3, is EAGVTQSPTHLIKTRGQQATLRCSPISGHTSVYWYQQALGLGLQFLLWYDEGEERNRGNFPPRFSGRQFPNYSSELNVNALELEDSALYLCASSPLGREGTDTQYFGPGTRLTVL.

This clone was seen a handful of times. J is TRBJ1-1 and V is TRBV4-1; perhaps TRBD1 as D (5 bases). Germline CDR1 reads MGHRA; CDR2 reads YSYEKL. V lost 4 bases and J 5 bases, leaving 17 bases between the germline ends. The CDR3 extends over 15 amino acids. In DNA, the CDR3 is TGCGCCAGCAGCCGAGGACGGACAATGGGGACTGAAGCTTTCTTT. Protein: CASSRGRTMGTEAFF.

This chain uses TRBV23-1 with TRBJ2-1; a weak D match, TRBD2 (6 bases). TRBV23-1 is flagged as an ORF with uncertain function. The V gene lost 7 bases and the J gene lost 0 bases, with 16 bases spanning the gap. This CDR3 spans 16 amino acids. The CDR3 spells CASTPTEGSSYNEQFF. CDR3 bases: TGCGCCAGCACCCCTACGGAGGGCAGCTCCTACAATGAGCAGTTCTTC.

In regard to this clone: At one of its ends the junction is not consistent with the germline gene, which may arise from a read error. The CDR3 loop reads CSSSVWGEANEQFF. DNA of the CDR3: TGTTCCAGCAGCGTCTGGGGGGAAGCGAATGAGCAGTTCTTC. This chain uses TRBV7-9 with TRBJ2-1; D might be TRBD2 (6 bases). This CDR3 is 14 amino acids long. From germline, CDR1 is SEHNR and CDR2 FQNEAQ (reference sequence).

The chain recombines TRBV5-4 with TRBJ1-1; no firm D call. This CDR3 comprises 14 residues. V was pared by 4 bases and J by 11 bases, with 21 bases between. Germline V gene data show CDR1 as SGHNT and CDR2 as YYREEE (reference sequence). The CDR3 DNA reads as TGTGCCAGCAGCCAAGATTTATCCGGGGTCGGGGCTTTCTTT. Translation gives CASSQDLSGVGAFF.

This chain connects TRBV28 to TRBJ1-4, with TRBD1 matching 7 bases. The CDR3 totals 15 residues. Germline assignment: CDR1 MDHEN and CDR2 SYDVKM. J gave up 3 bases and V 6 bases, and 7 bases lay outside the gene matches. The DNA for the CDR3 is TGTGCCAGCAGGCCCACAGGGGAGGCTAATGAAAAACTGTTTTTT. It translates to CASRPTGEANEKLFF. The full variable domain, with the rest looked up from reference TRBV28 and TRBJ1-4, is DVKVTQSSRYLVKRTGEKVFLECVQDMDHENMFWYRQDPGLGLRLIYFSYDVKMKEKGDIPEGYSVSREKKERFSLILESASTNQTSMYLCASRPTGEANEKLFFGSGTQLSVL.

This chain joins TRBV6-5 and TRBJ2-7, with D possibly matching TRBD2 (6 bases). CDR1 is MNHEY and CDR2 is SVGAGI in the germline V gene. The V end was cut by 10 bases, the J end by 0 bases, with 19 bases between. This CDR3 contains 15 residues. The CDR3 DNA is TGTGCCACCAAATTCCCCCGACTAGACTCCTACGAGCAGTACTTC. Protein product: CATKFPRLDSYEQYF.

CDR3 in DNA: TGTGCCAGCAGTCCGGGACAAAGCACAGATACGCAGTATTTT. Amino acid sequence: CASSPGQSTDTQYF. The chain employs TRBV28 and TRBJ2-3; TRBD1 is a possible D gene (6 bases). V was pared by 5 bases and J by 0 bases, with 9 bases between. Looked up from germline, CDR1 is MDHEN and CDR2 is SYDVKM. CDR3 length equals 14 residues. The variable domain in full, with the rest retrieved from reference TRBV28 and TRBJ2-3, is DVKVTQSSRYLVKRTGEKVFLECVQDMDHENMFWYRQDPGLGLRLIYFSYDVKMKEKGDIPEGYSVSREKKERFSLILESASTNQTSMYLCASSPGQSTDTQYFGPGTRLTVL.

This clone was found a few times. The rearrangement joins TRBV11-2 to TRBJ2-7, with 9 positions matching TRBD2. Germline V gene sequence: CDR1 SGHAT, CDR2 FQNNGV. This CDR3 region has 15 residues. J gave up 1 base and V 6 bases, and 7 bases lay outside the gene matches. CDR3 region: CASSPALAGSYEQYF. The CDR3 DNA is TGTGCCAGCAGTCCGGCCCTAGCGGGGTCCTACGAGCAGTACTTC.

This clone was seen a handful of times. The V gene is TRBV13, the J gene TRBJ2-2, with 12 bases identical to TRBD1. Per germline, CDR1 PRHDT and CDR2 FYEKMQ (reference sequence). V lost 1 base and J lost 5; bases outside the gene matches: 8. The CDR3 loop spans 18 amino acids. This CDR3 reads CASSLAGTGGAKTGELFF. CDR3 DNA sequence: TGTGCCAGCAGCTTAGCCGGGACAGGGGGCGCCAAAACCGGGGAGCTGTTTTTT.

V gene TRBV6-5 combines with J gene TRBJ2-1, with D possibly being TRBD1 (5 bases). This CDR3 spans 12 amino acids. Trimming removed 6 bases from V and 7 bases from J, with 10 bases in between. Per germline, CDR1 MNHEY and CDR2 SVGAGI. Here the CDR3 DNA reads TGTGCCAGCAGCCTAGGGGCAAATGAGCAGTTCTTC. It yields the protein CASSLGANEQFF.

The V and J genes are TRBV2 and TRBJ2-1; 8 positions agree with TRBD2. This CDR3 comprises 14 residues. V lost 11 bases, J lost 8 bases, and 14 bases stayed unmatched. Per germline, CDR1 SNHLY and CDR2 FYNNEI. This CDR3 is CAGLGAAGVHEQFF. DNA for the CDR3: TGTGCCGGATTGGGAGCAGCGGGAGTGCATGAGCAGTTCTTC.

As concerns this clone: A junction end diverges from the germline sequence, so it may reflect a read error. This chain links TRBV6-1 with TRBJ2-5; a weak D match, TRBD2 (6 bases). In germline, CDR1 is MNHNS, CDR2 SASEGT. The CDR3 has 14 residues. The CDR3, as DNA: TGTGCCAGCAGTGATAGGGGACTTAGAGAGGCCCAGTACTTC. The encoded protein is CASSDRGLREAQYF.

This chain connects TRBV5-5 to TRBJ2-7; 7 bases match TRBD1. CDR1 is SGHKS and CDR2 is YYEKEE in the germline V gene (reference sequence). The CDR3 consists of 15 residues. With 4 bases clipped from V and 7 bases from J, the junction kept 14 bases outside the gene matches. The CDR3 region has the DNA TGTGCCAGCAGCCGTTTTGTCGGGACAGAAGGGGAGCAGTACTTC. Amino acids: CASSRFVGTEGEQYF.

The gene calls are TRBV6-1 and TRBJ1-5; the match to TRBD1 covers 7 bases. The germline V gene encodes CDR1 MNHNS and CDR2 SASEGT. Unmatched junction bases numbered 4, after V lost 0 bases and J lost 5 bases. The CDR3 length is 15 residues. CDR3 in amino acids: CASSEARQGYQPQHF. The CDR3 coding sequence is TGTGCCAGCAGTGAAGCCCGACAGGGCTATCAGCCCCAGCATTTT.

This chain links TRBV5-1 with TRBJ2-3; 8 bases are shared with TRBD1. This CDR3 is 14 amino acids long. Germline assignment: CDR1 SGHRS and CDR2 YFSETQ. V lost 5 bases, J lost 2 bases, and 4 bases stayed unmatched. CDR3 DNA sequence: TGCGCCAGCAGGCAGGGGGCGGCCACAGATACGCAGTATTTT. Amino acids: CASRQGAATDTQYF. Drawing the rest from reference TRBV5-1 and TRBJ2-3, the complete variable domain is KAGVTQTPRYLIKTRGQQVTLSCSPISGHRSVSWYQQTPGQGLQFLFEYFSETQRNKGNFPGRFSGRQFSNSRSEMNVSTLELGDSALYLCASRQGAATDTQYFGPGTRLTVL.

This CDR3 reads CASSLFPLEERGSYEQYF. In DNA form, the CDR3 reads TGTGCCAGCAGTTTATTCCCCCTCGAGGAGCGGGGATCCTACGAGCAGTACTTC. The chain couples TRBV27 to TRBJ2-7; 7 bases agree with TRBD2. The CDR3 extends over 18 amino acids. Germline values: CDR1 MNHEY, CDR2 SMNVEV (reference sequence). The V segment lost 1 base and the J segment 1 base; nucleotides outside the gene matches: 13.

J is TRBJ1-2 and V is TRBV30; 8 nucleotides match TRBD1. Germline V gene sequence: CDR1 GTSNPN, CDR2 SVGIG (reference sequence). This CDR3 is built from 13 residues. The V gene end was trimmed by 4 bases and the J gene end by 8 bases; junction bases not matched to a gene: 9. CDR3 bases: TGTGCCTGGACTGCCCAGGGGGCCGGGGGCTACACCTTC. It yields the protein CAWTAQGAGGYTF.

This clone came up a few times. The chain combines TRBV5-1 with TRBJ2-3, with 11 bases fitting TRBD2. The CDR3 spans 14 residues. J was trimmed by 6 bases and V by 5 bases; bases with no gene match: 5. Germline V gene sequence: CDR1 SGHRS, CDR2 YFSETQ. The CDR3 protein is CASRGLAGGDTQYF. In DNA, the CDR3 is TGCGCCAGCAGAGGGCTAGCGGGAGGTGATACGCAGTATTTT.

The rearrangement uses TRBV6-5 and TRBJ1-2; weak D call: TRBD1 (5 bases). Trimming removed 3 bases at V and 8 bases at J, with 16 bases between. This CDR3 is 14 amino acids long. Looked up from germline, CDR1 is MNHEY and CDR2 is SVGAGI. The DNA for the CDR3 is TGTGCCAGCAGTTATGATGGCAGGGTTGGCGGCTACACCTTC. This sequence encodes CASSYDGRVGGYTF.

The chain links TRBV6-4 to TRBJ2-7; possibly TRBD1 for D (5 bases). This CDR3 has 13 residues. V shed 10 bases and J shed 3 bases, with 16 bases lying between them. CDR1 MRHNA and CDR2 SNTAGT come from the germline V gene. CDR3 DNA sequence: TGTGCCACCCGGGCCGCCCAGGGCTACGAGCAGTACTTC. Its translation: CATRAAQGYEQYF.

The chain uses TRBV7-3 and TRBJ2-2, with 7 nucleotides matching TRBD1. Germline CDR1 and CDR2: SGHTA and FQGTGA. CDR3 length equals 15 residues. V was clipped by 5 bases and J by 4 bases; unmatched bases: 7. The CDR3 bases are TGTGCCAGCAGCCCGACAGGGTTTGGCACCGGGGAGCTGTTTTTT. Translating gives CASSPTGFGTGELFF. Full variable domain (rest looked up from reference TRBV7-3 and TRBJ2-2): GAGVSQTPSNKVTEKGKYVELRCDPISGHTALYWYRQSLGQGPEFLIYFQGTGAADDSGLPNDRFFAVRPEGSVSTLKIQRTERGDSAVYLCASSPTGFGTGELFFGEGSRLTVL.

CDR3 amino acids: CANSRQPNQPQHF. CDR3 in DNA: TGTGCCAACTCACGACAGCCTAATCAGCCCCAGCATTTT. The chain joins TRBV28 to TRBJ1-5, with a possible D match to TRBD1 (5 bases). V lost 10 bases and J 4 bases, leaving 14 bases between the germline ends. The CDR3 is 13 amino acids. Germline V lookup: CDR1 MDHEN, CDR2 SYDVKM.

This clone showed up just once. The rearrangement joins TRBV29-1 to TRBJ2-5; TRBD2 is a possible D gene (5 bases). Trimming pared 3 bases from V and 4 bases from J, leaving 9 bases between. The CDR3 is 12 residues long. CDR1 SQVTM and CDR2 ANQGSEA come from the germline V gene. CDR3 residues: CSVDEGGETQYF. The CDR3 DNA reads as TGCAGCGTTGATGAGGGTGGAGAGACCCAGTACTTC.

The chain employs TRBV6-5 and TRBJ2-2, with TRBD1 matching 8 bases. CDR1 and CDR2 from the germline V gene are MNHEY and SVGAGI. The CDR3 covers 15 residues. J gave up 3 bases and V 2 bases, and 2 bases lay outside the gene matches. The CDR3 coding sequence is TGTGCCAGCAGTTACGACAGGGGTGACACCGGGGAGCTGTTTTTT. It translates to CASSYDRGDTGELFF.